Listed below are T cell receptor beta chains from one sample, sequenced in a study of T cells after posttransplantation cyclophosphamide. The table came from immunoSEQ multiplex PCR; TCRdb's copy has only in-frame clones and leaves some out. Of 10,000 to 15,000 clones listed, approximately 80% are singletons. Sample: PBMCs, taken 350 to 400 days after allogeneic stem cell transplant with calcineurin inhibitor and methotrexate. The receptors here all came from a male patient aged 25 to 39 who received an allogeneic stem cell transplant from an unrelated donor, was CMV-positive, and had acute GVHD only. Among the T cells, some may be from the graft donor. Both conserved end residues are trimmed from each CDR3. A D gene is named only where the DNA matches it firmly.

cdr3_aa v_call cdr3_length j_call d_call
AISARDFTDTQY TRBV10-3 12 TRBJ2-3 -
AWGRTSGRDEQF TRBV30 12 TRBJ2-1 TRBD2
ASNTSSLRDSNQPQH TRBV19 15 TRBJ1-5 -
ASSLDRNTEAF TRBV5-1 11 TRBJ1-1 -
ASSQAGTLYNEQF TRBV4-2 13 TRBJ2-1 -
ASSLTTGVPGNTIY TRBV5-1 14 TRBJ1-3 TRBD1
AWSVSAEAF TRBV30 9 TRBJ1-1 -
AWSVGLGNQPQH TRBV30 12 TRBJ1-5 -
ASSPLDRATEAF TRBV7-9 12 TRBJ1-1 TRBD1
ASSVMARGRVNEQF TRBV2 14 TRBJ2-1 TRBD1
ASRPILEGIQPQH TRBV19 13 TRBJ1-5 -
ASSQGGGARGNEQF TRBV4-2 14 TRBJ2-1 TRBD2
ASSPTWNQPQH TRBV7-2 11 TRBJ1-5 -
ASSVATGGAYEQY TRBV9 13 TRBJ2-7 TRBD1
ASSGQGDTEAF TRBV7-9 11 TRBJ1-1 TRBD1
ASTPVGLAAQETQY TRBV5-1 14 TRBJ2-5 TRBD2
ASSPGLAGPREQY TRBV7-6 13 TRBJ2-7 TRBD2
ASSQEYSGTPYEQY TRBV4-2 14 TRBJ2-7 TRBD2
ASSLSGSDYGYT TRBV7-2 12 TRBJ1-2 -
ASSLKGGNEKLF TRBV7-9 12 TRBJ1-4 -
AWSSSDYTEAF TRBV30 11 TRBJ1-1 -
ASSLAASDRVFSGNTIY TRBV5-4 17 TRBJ1-3 TRBD1